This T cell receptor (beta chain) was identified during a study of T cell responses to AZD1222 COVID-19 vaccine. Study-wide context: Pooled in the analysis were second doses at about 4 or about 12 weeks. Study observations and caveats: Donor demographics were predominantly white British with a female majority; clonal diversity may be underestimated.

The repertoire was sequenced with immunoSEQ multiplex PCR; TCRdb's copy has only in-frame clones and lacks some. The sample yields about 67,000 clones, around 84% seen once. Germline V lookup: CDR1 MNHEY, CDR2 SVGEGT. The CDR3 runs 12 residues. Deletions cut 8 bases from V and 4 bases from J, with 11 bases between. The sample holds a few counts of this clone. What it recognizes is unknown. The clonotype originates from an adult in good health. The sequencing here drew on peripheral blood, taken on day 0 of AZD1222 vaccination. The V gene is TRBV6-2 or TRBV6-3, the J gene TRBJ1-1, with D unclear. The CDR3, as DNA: TGTGCCAGCGGCCCCCATAGCACTGAAGCTTTCTTT. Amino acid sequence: CASGPHSTEAFF.